The source of this T cell receptor beta chain is a study of CD8+ T cells in alopecia areata. The ends lost 6 bases at V and 4 bases at J; junction bases unmatched: 11. Per the germline V gene, CDR1 is SQVTM and CDR2 is ANQGSEA. There are 14 residues in the CDR3. Sequencing templates came from extracted RNA that was reverse transcribed into cDNA. The method was immunoSEQ multiplex PCR; TCRdb's version includes in-frame clones alone and lacks a portion of them. The sample shows 200,000 to 250,000 clones, 64% of them seen only once. Treatment described: oral pan-JAK inhibitor, 5-10 mg twice daily. Cell sorting on a FACSAria was used to separate CD4+ and CD8+ T cells from the PBMCs. Only a few counts were recorded for this clone.

The chain combines TRBV29-1 with TRBJ1-2; 7 bases are shared with TRBD1. This specimen consisted of CD4+ T cells sorted from blood, obtained at week 4, from a patient treated with tofacitinib. The receptor was derived from a human donor with alopecia areata. The CDR3: CSVATGAIPYGYTF. The CDR3, as DNA: TGCAGCGTCGCTACAGGGGCTATCCCCTATGGCTACACCTTC.